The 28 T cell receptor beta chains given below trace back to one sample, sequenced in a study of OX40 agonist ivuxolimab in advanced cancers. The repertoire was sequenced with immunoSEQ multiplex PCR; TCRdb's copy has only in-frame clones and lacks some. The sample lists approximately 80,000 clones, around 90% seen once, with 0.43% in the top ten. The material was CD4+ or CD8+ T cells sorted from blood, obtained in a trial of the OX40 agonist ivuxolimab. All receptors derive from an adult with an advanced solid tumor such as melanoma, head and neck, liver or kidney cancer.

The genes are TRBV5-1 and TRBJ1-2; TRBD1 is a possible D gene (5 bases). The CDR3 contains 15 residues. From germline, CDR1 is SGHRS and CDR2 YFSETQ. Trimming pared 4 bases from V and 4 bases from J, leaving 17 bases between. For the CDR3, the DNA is TGCGCCAGCAGCCGAGGGGAATTTACCCGCTATGGCTACACCTTC. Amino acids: CASSRGEFTRYGYTF. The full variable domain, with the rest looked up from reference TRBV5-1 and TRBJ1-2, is KAGVTQTPRYLIKTRGQQVTLSCSPISGHRSVSWYQQTPGQGLQFLFEYFSETQRNKGNFPGRFSGRQFSNSRSEMNVSTLELGDSALYLCASSRGEFTRYGYTFGSGTRLTVV.

The CDR3 region has the DNA TGTGCCAGTAGTTTCCGACAGGGAGGTACAGAGCCCCAGCATTTT. It encodes CASSFRQGGTEPQHF. V is TRBV19 and J is TRBJ1-5; 7 bases fit TRBD1. This CDR3 has 15 residues. The trim removed 5 bases at V and 8 bases at J, leaving 12 bases unmatched. Germline assignment: CDR1 LNHDA and CDR2 SQIVND (reference sequence).

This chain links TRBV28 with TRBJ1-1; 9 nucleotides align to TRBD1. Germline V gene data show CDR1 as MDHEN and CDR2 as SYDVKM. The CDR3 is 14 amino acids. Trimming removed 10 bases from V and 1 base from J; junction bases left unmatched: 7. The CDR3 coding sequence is TGTGCCACGGGACAGGGAGGCACGAACACTGAAGCTTTCTTT. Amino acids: CATGQGGTNTEAFF.

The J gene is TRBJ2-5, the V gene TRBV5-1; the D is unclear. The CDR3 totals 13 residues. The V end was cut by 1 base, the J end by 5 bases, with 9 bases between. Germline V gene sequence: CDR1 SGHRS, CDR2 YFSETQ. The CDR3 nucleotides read TGCGCCAGCAGCTTGTCCCCCGGGGAGACCCAGTACTTC. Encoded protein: CASSLSPGETQYF.

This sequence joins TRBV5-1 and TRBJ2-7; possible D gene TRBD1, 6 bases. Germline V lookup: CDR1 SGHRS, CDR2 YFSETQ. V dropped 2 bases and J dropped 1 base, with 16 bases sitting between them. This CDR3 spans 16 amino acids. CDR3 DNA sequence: TGCGCCAGCAGCTTCCTGGGACAACAGACTTCCTACGAGCAGTACTTC. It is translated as CASSFLGQQTSYEQYF.

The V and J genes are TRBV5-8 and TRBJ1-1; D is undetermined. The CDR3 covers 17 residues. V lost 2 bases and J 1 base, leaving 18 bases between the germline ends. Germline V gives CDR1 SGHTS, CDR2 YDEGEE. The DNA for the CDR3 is TGTGCCAGCAGCTTTACACCCGGGTACCCCTCGAACACTGAAGCTTTCTTT. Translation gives CASSFTPGYPSNTEAFF.

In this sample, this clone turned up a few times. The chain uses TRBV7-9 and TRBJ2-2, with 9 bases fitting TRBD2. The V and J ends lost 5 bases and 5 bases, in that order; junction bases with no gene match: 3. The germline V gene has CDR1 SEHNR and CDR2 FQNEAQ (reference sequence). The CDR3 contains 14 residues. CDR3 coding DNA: TGTGCCAGCAGCCTCGGACTAGCGACCGGGGAGCTGTTTTTT. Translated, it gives CASSLGLATGELFF.

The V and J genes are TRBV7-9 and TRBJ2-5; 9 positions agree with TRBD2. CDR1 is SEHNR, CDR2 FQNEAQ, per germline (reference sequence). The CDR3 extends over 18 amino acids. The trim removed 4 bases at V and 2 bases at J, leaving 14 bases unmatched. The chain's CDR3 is CASSSQRVASGAQETQYF. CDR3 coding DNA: TGTGCCAGCAGCTCCCAAAGGGTGGCTAGCGGGGCGCAAGAGACCCAGTACTTC. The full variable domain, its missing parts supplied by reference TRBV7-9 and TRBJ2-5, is DTGVSQNPRHKITKRGQNVTFRCDPISEHNRLYWYRQTLGQGPEFLTYFQNEAQLEKSRLLSDRFSAERPKGSFSTLEIQRTEQGDSAMYLCASSSQRVASGAQETQYFGPGTRLLVL.

CDR3 residues: CASSIRHSDGGYTF. CDR3 nucleotides: TGTGCCAGTAGTATTCGACATTCGGATGGGGGCTACACCTTC. The V and J genes are TRBV19 and TRBJ1-2; D call uncertain. This CDR3 contains 14 residues. Trimming shortened V by 3 bases and J by 8 bases, and 16 bases separated the two germline ends. The V gene's germline CDR1 is LNHDA and CDR2 SQIVND (reference sequence). The full variable domain, completed using reference TRBV19 and TRBJ1-2, is DGGITQSPKYLFRKEGQNVTLSCEQNLNHDAMYWYRQDPGQGLRLIYYSQIVNDFQKGDIAEGYSVSREKKESFPLTVTSAQKNPTAFYLCASSIRHSDGGYTFGSGTRLTVV.

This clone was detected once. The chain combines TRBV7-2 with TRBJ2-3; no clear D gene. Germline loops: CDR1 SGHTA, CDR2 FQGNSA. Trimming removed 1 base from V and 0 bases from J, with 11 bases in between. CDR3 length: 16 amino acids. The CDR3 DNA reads TGTGCCAGCAGCTTAGTCGGTAGGCTAAGCACAGATACGCAGTATTTT. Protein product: CASSLVGRLSTDTQYF.

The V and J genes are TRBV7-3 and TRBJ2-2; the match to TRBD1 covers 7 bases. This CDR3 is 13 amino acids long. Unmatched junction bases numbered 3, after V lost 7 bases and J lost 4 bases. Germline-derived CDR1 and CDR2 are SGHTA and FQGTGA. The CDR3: CASKGAGTGELFF. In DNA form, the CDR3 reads TGTGCCAGCAAGGGGGCGGGCACCGGGGAGCTGTTTTTT.

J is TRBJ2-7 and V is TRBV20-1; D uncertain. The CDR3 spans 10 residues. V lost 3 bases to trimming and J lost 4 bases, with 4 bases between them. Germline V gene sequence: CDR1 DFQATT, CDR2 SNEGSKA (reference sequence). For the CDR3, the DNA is TGCAGTGCTAGGACGTACGAGCAGTACTTC. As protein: CSARTYEQYF.

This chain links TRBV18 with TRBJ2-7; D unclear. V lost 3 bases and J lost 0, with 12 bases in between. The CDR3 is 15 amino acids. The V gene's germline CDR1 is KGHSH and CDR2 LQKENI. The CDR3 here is CASSPWSQHSYEQYF. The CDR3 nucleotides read TGTGCCAGCTCACCTTGGTCACAGCACTCCTACGAGCAGTACTTC.

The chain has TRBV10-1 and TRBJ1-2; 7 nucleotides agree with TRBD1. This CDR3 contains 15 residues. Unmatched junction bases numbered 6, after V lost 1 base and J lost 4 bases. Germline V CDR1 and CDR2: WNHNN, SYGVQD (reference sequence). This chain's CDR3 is CASSEYGTAGYGYTF. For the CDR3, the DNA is TGCGCCAGCAGTGAGTACGGGACAGCGGGCTATGGCTACACCTTC.

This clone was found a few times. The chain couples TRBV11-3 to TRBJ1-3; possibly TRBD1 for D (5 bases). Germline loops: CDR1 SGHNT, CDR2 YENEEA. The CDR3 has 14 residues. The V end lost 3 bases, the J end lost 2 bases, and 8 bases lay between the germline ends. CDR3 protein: CASSFGGPGNTIYF. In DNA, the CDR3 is TGTGCCAGCAGCTTCGGGGGACCTGGAAACACCATATATTTT.

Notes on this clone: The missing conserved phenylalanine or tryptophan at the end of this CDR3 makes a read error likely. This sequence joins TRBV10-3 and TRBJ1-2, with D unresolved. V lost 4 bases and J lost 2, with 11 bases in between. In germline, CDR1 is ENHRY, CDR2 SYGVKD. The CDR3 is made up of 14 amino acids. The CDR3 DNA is TGTGCCATCAGTGCTGACGGTCTAAACTATGGCTACACCCTC. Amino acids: CAISADGLNYGYTL.

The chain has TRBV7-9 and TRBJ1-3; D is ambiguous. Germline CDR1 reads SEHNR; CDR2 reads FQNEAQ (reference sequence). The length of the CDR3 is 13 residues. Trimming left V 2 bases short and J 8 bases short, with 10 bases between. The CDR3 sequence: CASSLLGSDTIYF. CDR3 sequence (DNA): TGTGCCAGCAGCTTACTGGGATCGGACACCATATATTTT.

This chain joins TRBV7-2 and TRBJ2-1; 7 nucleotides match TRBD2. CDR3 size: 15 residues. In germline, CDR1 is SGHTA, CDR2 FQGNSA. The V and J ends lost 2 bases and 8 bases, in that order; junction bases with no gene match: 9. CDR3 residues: CASSLTLATDHEQFF. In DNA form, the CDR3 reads TGTGCCAGCAGCTTAACACTAGCGACTGACCATGAGCAGTTCTTC.

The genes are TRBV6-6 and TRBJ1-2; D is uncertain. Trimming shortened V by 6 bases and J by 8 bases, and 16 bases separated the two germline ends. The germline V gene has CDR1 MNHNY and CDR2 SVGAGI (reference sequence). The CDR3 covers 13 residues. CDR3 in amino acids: CASSAHVSMGYTF. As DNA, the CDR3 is TGTGCCAGCAGCGCACATGTCTCTATGGGCTACACCTTC.

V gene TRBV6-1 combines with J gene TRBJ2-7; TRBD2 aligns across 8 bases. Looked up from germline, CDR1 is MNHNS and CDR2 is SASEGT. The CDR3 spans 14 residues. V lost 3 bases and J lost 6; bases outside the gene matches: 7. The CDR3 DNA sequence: TGTGCCAGCAGTGATATCGGGGGGGCTTCCGAGCAGTACTTC. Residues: CASSDIGGASEQYF.

CDR3 bases: TGTGCCAGCAGTTTTTCTAGCGGGAGTTATGTCGATGAGCAGTTCTTC. This encodes CASSFSSGSYVDEQFF. The rearrangement links TRBV28 to TRBJ2-1; TRBD2 matches at 10 bases. The length of the CDR3 is 16 residues. The V gene end was trimmed by 3 bases and the J gene end by 8 bases; junction bases not matched to a gene: 10. The V gene's germline CDR1 is MDHEN and CDR2 SYDVKM.

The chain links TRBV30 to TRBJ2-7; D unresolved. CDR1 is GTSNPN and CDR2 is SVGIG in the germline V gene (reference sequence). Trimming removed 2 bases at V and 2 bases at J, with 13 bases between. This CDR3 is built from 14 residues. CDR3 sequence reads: CAWSPPTNTYEQYF. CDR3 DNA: TGTGCCTGGAGTCCCCCCACCAATACCTACGAGCAGTACTTC.

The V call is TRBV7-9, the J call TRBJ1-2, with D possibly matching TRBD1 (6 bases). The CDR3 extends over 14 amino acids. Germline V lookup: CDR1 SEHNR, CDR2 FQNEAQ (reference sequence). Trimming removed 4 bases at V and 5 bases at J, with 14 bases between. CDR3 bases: TGTGCCAGCAGCTACGATGGGGGGCCGTATGGCTACACCTTC. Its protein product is CASSYDGGPYGYTF.

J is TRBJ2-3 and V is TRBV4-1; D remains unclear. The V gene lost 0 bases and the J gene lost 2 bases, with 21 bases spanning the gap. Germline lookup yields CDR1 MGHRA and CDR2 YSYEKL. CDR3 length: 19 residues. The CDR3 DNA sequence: TGCGCCAGCAGCCAAGACCTTCCTACGCTCTCACCTTCCACAGATACGCAGTATTTT. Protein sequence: CASSQDLPTLSPSTDTQYF.

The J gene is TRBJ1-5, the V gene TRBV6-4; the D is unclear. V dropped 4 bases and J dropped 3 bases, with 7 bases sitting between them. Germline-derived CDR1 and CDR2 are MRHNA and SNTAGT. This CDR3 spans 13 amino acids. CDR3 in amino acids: CASSGGYNQPQHF. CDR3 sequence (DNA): TGTGCCAGCAGTGGCGGTTACAATCAGCCCCAGCATTTT.

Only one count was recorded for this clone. The CDR3 DNA follows: TGTGCCAGTAGTGGATCACAGGGTGCAGAGACCCAGTACTTC. This codes for CASSGSQGAETQYF. This rearrangement joins TRBV19 to TRBJ2-5; D possibly corresponds to TRBD1 (6 bases). There are 14 residues in the CDR3. Trimming stripped 5 bases from V and 4 bases from J, with 14 bases between. The V gene's germline CDR1 is LNHDA and CDR2 SQIVND (reference sequence). Complete variable domain (other parts from reference TRBV19 and TRBJ2-5): DGGITQSPKYLFRKEGQNVTLSCEQNLNHDAMYWYRQDPGQGLRLIYYSQIVNDFQKGDIAEGYSVSREKKESFPLTVTSAQKNPTAFYLCASSGSQGAETQYFGPGTRLLVL.

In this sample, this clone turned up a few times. The CDR3 reads CASRSDPPGGTGELFF. CDR3 coding DNA: TGTGCCAGCAGATCCGACCCACCCGGGGGGACCGGGGAGCTGTTTTTT. The chain couples TRBV28 to TRBJ2-2; TRBD2 matches at 7 bases. Germline V lookup: CDR1 MDHEN, CDR2 SYDVKM. This CDR3 has 16 amino acids. Trimming removed 6 bases from V and 5 bases from J; junction bases left unmatched: 12.

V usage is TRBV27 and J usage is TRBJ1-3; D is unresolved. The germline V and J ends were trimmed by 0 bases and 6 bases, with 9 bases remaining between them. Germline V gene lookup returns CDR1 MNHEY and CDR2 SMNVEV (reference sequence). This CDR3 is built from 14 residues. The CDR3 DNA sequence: TGTGCCAGCAGTTTATCAGCCACAGTAAACACCATATATTTT. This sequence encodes CASSLSATVNTIYF.